A selection of T cell receptor beta chains follows, all from one sample in a study of blood T cell repertoires in COVID-19. Assay used: immunoSEQ multiplex PCR; TCRdb lists only in-frame clones, some missing. Among about 440,000 clones listed, roughly nine tenths were seen once. Material for sequencing was PBMCs or T cells enriched from blood (not recorded which). The receptors derive from a woman under 30 with acute COVID-19. Both conserved end residues are part of each CDR3. A D gene is named only where the DNA matches it firmly. Part of the rows lack a size; the others show once, few, many or a class for expanded clones.

.	TRBV19	TRBJ1-4	TRBD1	CASSRTGGEKLFF	TGTGCCAGTAGTCGGACAGGGGGTGAAAAACTGTTTTTT
once	TRBV7-2	TRBJ1-3	.	CASSQGAGSTIYF	TGTGCCAGCTCTCAAGGGGCTGGAAGCACCATATATTTT
.	TRBV30	TRBJ2-1	.	CAWRGAYSYNEQFF	TGTGCCTGGAGGGGCGCTTACTCCTACAATGAGCAGTTCTTC
.	TRBV7-9	TRBJ1-4	.	CASSLERPGEKLFF	TGTGCCAGCAGCTTAGAGCGTCCGGGGGAAAAACTGTTTTTT
once	TRBV7-9	TRBJ2-7	TRBD2	CASSLGSGRLWEQYF	TGTGCCAGCAGCTTAGGTAGCGGGAGATTATGGGAGCAGTACTTC
.	TRBV29-1	TRBJ2-7	.	CSVGGQSAFYEQYF	TGCAGCGTTGGAGGGCAGTCAGCTTTCTACGAGCAGTACTTC
.	TRBV2	TRBJ2-3	.	CASAQGRTDTQYF	TGTGCCAGCGCCCAGGGCCGGACAGATACGCAGTATTTT
.	TRBV7-9	TRBJ1-6	TRBD1	CASSPGTGGENSPLHF	TGTGCCAGCAGCCCCGGGACAGGGGGAGAAAATTCACCCCTCCACTTT
.	TRBV9	TRBJ2-3	TRBD2	CASSVSSGNTDTQYF	TGTGCCAGCAGCGTAAGCAGCGGGAACACAGATACGCAGTATTTT
.	TRBV6-6	TRBJ1-1	TRBD1	CASSYLDRDREAFF	TGTGCCAGCAGTTACTTAGACAGGGACCGAGAAGCTTTCTTT
.	TRBV11-2	TRBJ1-5	.	CASSLERDSNQPQHF	TGTGCCAGCAGCTTAGAGAGGGATAGCAATCAGCCCCAGCATTTT
.	TRBV6-6	TRBJ1-2	TRBD1	CASSYGTGGSNGYTF	TGTGCCAGCAGTTACGGAACAGGGGGAAGTAATGGCTACACCTTC
.	TRBV20-1	TRBJ2-1	TRBD2	CSASSNLAGSYNEQFF	TGCAGTGCTAGTTCAAATCTAGCGGGGTCCTACAATGAGCAGTTCTTC